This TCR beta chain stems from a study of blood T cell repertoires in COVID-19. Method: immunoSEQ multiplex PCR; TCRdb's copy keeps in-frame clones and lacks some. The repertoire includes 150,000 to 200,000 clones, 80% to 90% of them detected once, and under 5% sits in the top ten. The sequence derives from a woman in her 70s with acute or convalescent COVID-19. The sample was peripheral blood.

DNA of the CDR3: TGCGCCAGCAGCTTTACTAGCGGGAGCCCCAATGAGCAGTTCTTC. As protein: CASSFTSGSPNEQFF. The chain recombines TRBV5-1 with TRBJ2-1, with 11 bases aligning to TRBD2. CDR1 and CDR2 (germline): SGHRS, YFSETQ. The CDR3 covers 15 residues. The V and J ends lost 2 bases and 6 bases, in that order; junction bases with no gene match: 4.